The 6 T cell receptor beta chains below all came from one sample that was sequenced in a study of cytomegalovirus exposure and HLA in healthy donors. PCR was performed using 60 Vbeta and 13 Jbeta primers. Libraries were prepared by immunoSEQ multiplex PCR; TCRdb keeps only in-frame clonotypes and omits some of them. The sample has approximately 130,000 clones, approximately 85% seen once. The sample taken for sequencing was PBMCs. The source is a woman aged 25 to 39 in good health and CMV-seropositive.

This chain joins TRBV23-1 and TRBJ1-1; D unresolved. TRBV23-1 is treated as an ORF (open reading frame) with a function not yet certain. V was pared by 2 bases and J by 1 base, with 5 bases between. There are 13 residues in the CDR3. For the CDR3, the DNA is TGCGCCAGCAGTCAAATGAGGAACACTGAAGCTTTCTTT. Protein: CASSQMRNTEAFF.

CDR3 DNA: TGTGCCACCAGCAGAGATCGTGGACAGGGTAGGCACGAGCAGTACTTC. Translated: CATSRDRGQGRHEQYF. The gene calls are TRBV15 and TRBJ2-7, with 8 nucleotides matching TRBD1. Trimming removed 0 bases from V and 5 bases from J; junction bases left unmatched: 9. In germline, CDR1 is LNHNV, CDR2 YYDKDF (reference sequence). The CDR3 is made up of 16 amino acids.

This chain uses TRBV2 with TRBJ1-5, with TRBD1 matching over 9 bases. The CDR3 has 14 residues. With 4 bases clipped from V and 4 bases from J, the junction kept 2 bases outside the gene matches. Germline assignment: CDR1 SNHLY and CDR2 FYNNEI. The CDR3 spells CASSVGQGNQPQHF. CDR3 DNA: TGTGCCAGCAGTGTGGGACAGGGTAATCAGCCCCAGCATTTT.

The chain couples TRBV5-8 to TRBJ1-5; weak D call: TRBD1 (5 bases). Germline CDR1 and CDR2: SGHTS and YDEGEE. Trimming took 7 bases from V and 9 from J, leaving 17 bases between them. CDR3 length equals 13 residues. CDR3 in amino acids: CASPRSLGPPQHF. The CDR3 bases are TGTGCCAGCCCCCGAAGCCTGGGGCCGCCCCAGCATTTT. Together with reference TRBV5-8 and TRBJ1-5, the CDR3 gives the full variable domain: EAGVTQSPTHLIKTRGQQATLRCSPISGHTSVYWYQQALGLGLQFLLWYDEGEERNRGNFPPRFSGRQFPNYSSELNVNALELEDSALYLCASPRSLGPPQHFGDGTRLSIL.

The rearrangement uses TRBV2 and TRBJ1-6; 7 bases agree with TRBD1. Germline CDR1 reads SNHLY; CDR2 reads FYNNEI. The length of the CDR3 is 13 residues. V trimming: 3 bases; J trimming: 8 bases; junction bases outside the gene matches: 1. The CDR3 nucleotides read TGTGCCAGCAGTGACCAGGGGGATTCACCCCTCCACTTT. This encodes CASSDQGDSPLHF.

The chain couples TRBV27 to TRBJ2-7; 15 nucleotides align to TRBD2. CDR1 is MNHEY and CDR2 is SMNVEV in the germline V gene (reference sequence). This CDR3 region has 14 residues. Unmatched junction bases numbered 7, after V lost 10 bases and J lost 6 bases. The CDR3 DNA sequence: TGTGCCACCAGGACTAGCGGGGGGGACGGCGAGCAGTACTTC. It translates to CATRTSGGDGEQYF.